One and the same sample provided the 8 T cell receptor beta chains below, sequenced in a study of OX40 agonist ivuxolimab in advanced cancers. The table came from immunoSEQ multiplex PCR; TCRdb's copy has only in-frame clones and leaves some out. The sample records around 70,000 clones, around four fifths being singletons. The sample in question was CD4+ or CD8+ T cells sorted from blood, obtained in a trial of the OX40 agonist ivuxolimab. All receptors come from an adult with an advanced solid tumor such as melanoma, head and neck, liver or kidney cancer.

The genes are TRBV7-6 and TRBJ2-7; 10 bases map to TRBD2. Germline assignment: CDR1 SGHVS and CDR2 FNYEAQ. The CDR3 contains 18 residues. V lost 8 bases to trimming and J lost 2 bases; unmatched junction nucleotides: 18. The CDR3 nucleotides are TGTGCCAGCGGAGGGGGTCCTACGACTAGCGGGCCGACCTACGAGCAGTACTTC. The encoded protein is CASGGGPTTSGPTYEQYF.

V gene TRBV6-6 combines with J gene TRBJ1-6, with TRBD1 matching over 10 bases. With 0 bases clipped from V and 10 bases from J, the junction kept 6 bases outside the gene matches. The CDR3 is 16 amino acids. In germline, CDR1 is MNHNY, CDR2 SVGAGI (reference sequence). The CDR3 loop reads CASSYSGTGVGSPLHF. The DNA of the CDR3 is TGTGCCAGCAGTTACTCCGGGACAGGGGTAGGCTCACCCCTCCACTTT.

This clone was found once. The chain recombines TRBV5-6 with TRBJ2-3; the D gene is possibly TRBD2 (6 bases). The CDR3 totals 16 residues. Between the trimmed V and J ends, which lost 4 bases and 4 bases, there was a span of 19 bases. The germline CDR1 and CDR2 sequences are SGHDT and YYEEEE. The CDR3 protein is CASSPELAATPDTQYF. CDR3 coding DNA: TGTGCCAGCAGCCCAGAACTAGCTGCTACCCCAGATACGCAGTATTTT. The entire variable domain, with the rest obtained from reference TRBV5-6 and TRBJ2-3, is as follows: DAGVTQSPTHLIKTRGQQVTLRCSPKSGHDTVSWYQQALGQGPQFIFQYYEEEERQRGNFPDRFSGHQFPNYSSELNVNALLLGDSALYLCASSPELAATPDTQYFGPGTRLTVL.

The CDR3 DNA follows: TGTGCCTGGAGTTCGGTAGCGGCCTACAATGAGCAGTTCTTC. This gives the protein CAWSSVAAYNEQFF. The V call is TRBV30, the J call TRBJ2-1, with D perhaps matching TRBD2 (6 bases). The CDR3 spans 14 residues. The V gene lost 2 bases and the J gene lost 2 bases, with 10 bases spanning the gap. Germline V gene lookup returns CDR1 GTSNPN and CDR2 SVGIG (reference sequence).

The sample holds one count of this clone. The chain combines TRBV5-1 with TRBJ1-3; TRBD1 matches at 8 bases. Germline trimming cut 0 bases from V and 0 bases from J; bases unmatched to any gene: 11. Germline V gene sequence: CDR1 SGHRS, CDR2 YFSETQ. There are 19 residues in the CDR3. The CDR3, as DNA: TGCGCCAGCAGCTTGGGGACAGGGAGGTCTCGAGGCTCTGGAAACACCATATATTTT. This sequence encodes CASSLGTGRSRGSGNTIYF.

This chain uses TRBV2 with TRBJ2-4; 16 bases fit TRBD2. Germline CDR1 and CDR2: SNHLY and FYNNEI. V trimming: 10 bases; J trimming: 0 bases; junction bases outside the gene matches: 12. This CDR3 has 19 residues. CDR3 nucleotides: TGTGCCACCCTCGTTGGGACTAGCGGGAGGGAACTAGCCAAAAACATTCAGTACTTC. Encoded protein: CATLVGTSGRELAKNIQYF. The complete variable domain, with remaining parts taken from reference TRBV2 and TRBJ2-4, reads EPEVTQTPSHQVTQMGQEVILRCVPISNHLYFYWYRQILGQKVEFLVSFYNNEISEKSEIFDDQFSVERPDGSNFTLKIRSTKLEDSAMYFCATLVGTSGRELAKNIQYFGAGTRLSVL.

The genes are TRBV4-3 and TRBJ2-1; possibly TRBD2 for D (5 bases). CDR1 is LGHNA and CDR2 is YSLEER in the germline V gene. CDR3 size: 15 residues. V dropped 0 bases and J dropped 4 bases, with 10 bases sitting between them. As DNA, the CDR3 is TGCGCCAGCAGCCAAGATAGGGAGTGGTACAATGAGCAGTTCTTC. This gives the protein CASSQDREWYNEQFF.

The genes are TRBV2 and TRBJ1-2, with a tentative D call TRBD1 (5 bases). V dropped 2 bases and J dropped 0 bases, with 10 bases sitting between them. In germline, CDR1 is SNHLY, CDR2 FYNNEI. CDR3 size: 15 residues. The CDR3 loop is CASSELRGPNYGYTF. The CDR3 coding sequence is TGTGCCAGCAGTGAACTGAGGGGCCCTAACTATGGCTACACCTTC.